This T cell receptor beta chain came from a study of blood T cell repertoires in COVID-19. Overall study: The samples span acute and convalescent COVID-19 from the United States, Italy and Spain.

Enrolled through a virtual design, the participants were between 18 and 89 years of age and came from 24 US areas. Assignments of participants to cohorts depended upon their own reported clinical history. In the source study's methods: Amplification with reference gene primers provided the estimates of nucleated cell counts. Generated by immunoSEQ multiplex PCR, the TCRdb table keeps only in-frame clones and is missing some. The DNA was the basis for D and trimming; V, J and clone size are from that table. The table has 200,000 to 250,000 clones, 90% to 95% seen once. CDR1 and CDR2 (germline): SGHKS, YYEKEE (reference sequence). V gave up 2 bases and J gave up 4 bases; unmatched junction bases: 4. CDR3 size: 16 residues.

This rearrangement joins TRBV5-5 to TRBJ2-1, with 12 bases aligning to TRBD2. This TCR came from a young woman who had recovered from COVID-19. The sequenced material came from PBMCs or T cells enriched from blood (not recorded which). In DNA, the CDR3 is TGTGCCAGCAGCTTAGCGGGACTAGCGGGTTACAATGAGCAGTTCTTC. Its protein is CASSLAGLAGYNEQFF. The full variable domain, completed using reference TRBV5-5 and TRBJ2-1, is DAGVTQSPTHLIKTRGQQVTLRCSPISGHKSVSWYQQVLGQGPQFIFQYYEKEERGRGNFPDRFSARQFPNYSSELNVNALLLGDSALYLCASSLAGLAGYNEQFFGPGTRLTVL.